These 25 T cell receptor beta chains were sequenced from one sample in a study of T cells in Graves' hyperthyroidism and ophthalmopathy. TCR beta CDR3 sequences were amplified from RNA transcripts. Initially, a first-round RT-PCR of the TCR CDR3 employed the HTBI primer set. TCRdb reprocessed the multiplex PCR reads with MiXCR, giving one entry per CDR3 protein. The profile shows approximately 430,000 distinct CDR3 sequences, 15% to 17% of them singletons. Sequencing was carried out using blood. These receptors were obtained from a woman between 18 and 29 years old with Graves' hyperthyroidism.

This clonotype has ten or more counts. The V gene is TRBV12-5, the J gene TRBJ1-3; D remains ambiguous. Germline CDR1 is LGHNT and CDR2 is FRNRAP. This CDR3 region has 14 residues. Trimming shortened V by 3 bases and J by 7 bases, and 13 bases separated the two germline ends. CDR3 protein: CASGFLLTSNTIYF. The DNA of the CDR3 is TGTGCTAGTGGTTTCCTACTCACCAGCAACACCATATATTTT.

This clonotype has only a few counts. This sequence joins TRBV6-2 or TRBV6-3 and TRBJ2-3, with D possibly being TRBD1 or TRBD2 (5 bases each). CDR1 is MNHEY, CDR2 SVGEGT, per germline. CDR3 length: 13 residues. Between the trimmed V and J ends, which lost 6 bases and 1 base, there was a span of 8 bases. The DNA of the CDR3 is TGTGCCAGCAGGGGGGTTGGCACAGATACGCAGTATTTT. Its protein is CASRGVGTDTQYF.

Many counts were recorded for this clonotype. The chain has TRBV7-8 and TRBJ2-3; a weak D match, TRBD1 (5 bases). Germline V gene lookup returns CDR1 SGHVS and CDR2 FQNEAQ. With 8 bases removed from V and 1 base from J, the gap between germline ends came to 13 bases. CDR3 size: 14 residues. The CDR3 is CASGRSTGTDTQYF. As DNA, the CDR3 is TGTGCCAGCGGAAGATCGACAGGCACAGATACGCAGTATTTT.

Comments on this clonotype: This may arise from a read error, as a much more abundant clone is one base away. V gene TRBV6-1 combines with J gene TRBJ1-2, with TRBD1 matching over 9 bases. The germline gives CDR1 MNHNS, CDR2 SASEGT. The CDR3 has 15 residues. The DNA for the CDR3 is TGTGCCAGCAGCCGACCGGACAGGGGTACCTATGGCTACATCTTC. Translated: CASSRPDRGTYGYIF.

This clonotype was observed a few times. A much larger clone differs from this one at a single base, so this may be a read error. The rearrangement joins TRBV20-1 to TRBJ2-7, with TRBD2 matching 7 bases. CDR1 is DFQATT, CDR2 SNEGSKA, per germline (reference sequence). There are 11 residues in the CDR3. The V gene end was trimmed by 6 bases and the J gene end by 9 bases; junction bases not matched to a gene: 8. CDR3 in DNA: TGCAGTGCGCGGGACTATTGGGGGCAGTACTTC. Translation: CSARDYWGQYF.

This clonotype appeared many times. This chain connects TRBV6-1 to TRBJ2-7; D is perhaps TRBD1 (5 bases). CDR3 length: 15 amino acids. Germline CDR1 and CDR2: MNHNS and SASEGT. V lost 3 bases to trimming and J lost 5 bases, with 17 bases between them. The CDR3 here is CASSDPDSPRNEQYF. For the CDR3, the DNA is TGTGCCAGCAGTGACCCTGACAGTCCCCGAAACGAGCAGTACTTC.

Remarks on this clonotype: The junction departs from germline at one end; a sequencing error may be responsible. The J gene is TRBJ2-4, the V gene TRBV19, with D perhaps TRBD1 (6 bases). The CDR3 covers 16 residues. Germline-derived CDR1 and CDR2 are LNHDA and SQIVND (reference sequence). CDR3 in DNA: TGTGCCAGTAGTCCTGGGACACTTCTAGCCAAAAACATTCGGTACTTC. It specifies CASSPGTLLAKNIRYF.

The chain joins TRBV20-1 to TRBJ2-7; no clear D. The CDR3 has 12 residues. Per the germline V gene, CDR1 is DFQATT and CDR2 is SNEGSKA (reference sequence). V lost 8 bases and J lost 1, with 12 bases in between. CDR3 sequence (DNA): TGCAGTCCCCGGACGGATTCCTACGAGCAGTACTTC. Its translation: CSPRTDSYEQYF.

The chain carries TRBV20-1 and TRBJ2-7; no reliable D call. CDR3 size: 13 residues. CDR1 and CDR2 (germline): DFQATT, SNEGSKA (reference sequence). Trimming took 0 bases from V and 7 from J, leaving 13 bases between them. In DNA, the CDR3 is TGCAGTGCTAGAGATGCCAGGAAGGAAGAGCAGTACTTC. Protein sequence: CSARDARKEEQYF.

This clonotype occurred many times. DNA of the CDR3: TGTGCCAGCAGCTTGTGGGAGGCCCGCACAGATACGCAGTATTTT. Its protein product is CASSLWEARTDTQYF. The chain links TRBV7-8 to TRBJ2-3, with a weak D call TRBD2 (6 bases). Per germline, CDR1 SGHVS and CDR2 FQNEAQ. CDR3 size: 15 residues. Trimming cost V 3 bases and J 1 base, with 11 bases left between them. The full variable domain, rest sourced from reference TRBV7-8 and TRBJ2-3, is GAGVSQSPRYKVAKRGQDVALRCDPISGHVSLFWYQQALGQGPEFLTYFQNEAQLDKSGLPSDRFFAERPEGSVSTLKIQRTQQEDSAVYLCASSLWEARTDTQYFGPGTRLTVL.

This clonotype was recorded a few times. CDR3 sequence: CASSASRDRLAKNIQYF. CDR3 DNA sequence: TGTGCCAGTAGTGCCTCTAGGGACAGATTAGCCAAAAACATTCAGTACTTC. The chain couples TRBV19 to TRBJ2-4, with 7 bases fitting TRBD1. CDR1 LNHDA and CDR2 SQIVND come from the germline V gene (reference sequence). V trimming: 5 bases; J trimming: 0 bases; junction bases outside the gene matches: 10. This CDR3 is built from 17 residues.

This clonotype has ten or more counts. The rearrangement joins TRBV30 to TRBJ1-2; a possible D gene is TRBD1 (5 bases). The germline CDR1 and CDR2 sequences are GTSNPN and SVGIG (reference sequence). CDR3 length: 13 residues. V lost 7 bases, J lost 2 bases, and 14 bases lay in between. The CDR3: CAYGDGLNYGYTF. Here the CDR3 DNA reads TGTGCCTATGGGGACGGGCTCAACTATGGCTACACCTTC.

This clonotype was seen at least ten times. V and J are TRBV5-1 and TRBJ2-7; D not resolved. The germline CDR1 and CDR2 sequences are SGHRS and YFSETQ. The CDR3 is 14 amino acids. The V end was cut by 0 bases, the J end by 3 bases, with 10 bases between. The CDR3 loop is CASSLDSQLYEQYF. CDR3 sequence (DNA): TGCGCCAGCAGCTTGGACAGCCAACTCTACGAGCAGTACTTC.

There are many counts of this clonotype. The gene calls are TRBV5-5 and TRBJ1-2; 7 bases map to TRBD1. The trim removed 4 bases at V and 6 bases at J, leaving 12 bases unmatched. The CDR3 length is 15 residues. Germline V gene data show CDR1 as SGHKS and CDR2 as YYEKEE (reference sequence). CDR3: CASSLRRQGRDGYTF. The CDR3 DNA sequence: TGTGCCAGCAGCCTGCGACGACAGGGAAGGGATGGCTACACCTTC.

This clonotype was counted many times. V gene TRBV28 combines with J gene TRBJ2-7, with TRBD1 matching over 7 bases. CDR1 and CDR2 (germline): MDHEN, SYDVKM. The CDR3 runs 16 residues. J lost 5 bases, V lost 6 bases, and 16 bases had no gene match. CDR3 amino acids: CASRETGAFSENEQYF. As DNA, the CDR3 is TGTGCCAGCAGGGAAACAGGGGCCTTCTCCGAGAACGAGCAGTACTTC.

There are a few counts of this clonotype. The chain links TRBV7-2 to TRBJ2-2; the match to TRBD2 covers 7 bases. The V segment lost 0 bases and the J segment 1 base; nucleotides outside the gene matches: 2. CDR3 length: 16 amino acids. Germline V gene data show CDR1 as SGHTA and CDR2 as FQGNSA. This CDR3 is CASSLAGGLNTGELFF. The CDR3 DNA reads TGTGCCAGCAGCTTAGCCGGGGGGTTGAACACCGGGGAGCTGTTTTTT.

The chain employs TRBV6-4 and TRBJ2-5, with 8 bases that match TRBD2. Losses at the gene ends were 5 bases for V and 2 bases for J; bases not matched to a gene: 4. CDR1 is MRHNA and CDR2 is SNTAGT in the germline V gene. CDR3 length: 14 amino acids. CDR3 nucleotide sequence: TGTGCCAGCAGTTACGGGGGGGCACAAGAGACCCAGTACTTC. Amino acid sequence: CASSYGGAQETQYF.

In its sample, this clonotype was seen many times. The chain combines TRBV5-1 with TRBJ2-5, with TRBD1 identical over 9 bases. Trimming at V came to 4 bases and at J to 3 bases, leaving 7 bases not matched to a gene. Germline V gene data show CDR1 as SGHRS and CDR2 as YFSETQ. This CDR3 contains 15 residues. This CDR3 reads CASSPQTGGKETQYF. CDR3 in DNA: TGCGCCAGCAGCCCCCAGACAGGGGGTAAAGAGACCCAGTACTTC.

V and J are TRBV9 and TRBJ2-2; maybe TRBD1 (6 bases). The CDR3 is made up of 14 amino acids. The germline CDR1 and CDR2 sequences are SGDLS and YYNGEE. Trimming removed 0 bases at V and 5 bases at J, with 8 bases between. The CDR3 bases are TGTGCCAGCAGCGTAGGGGGGCGGACCGGGGAGCTGTTTTTT. It translates to CASSVGGRTGELFF.

This clonotype was detected many times. The genes are TRBV18 and TRBJ2-1, with 7 bases matching TRBD2. V lost 4 bases and J lost 4; bases outside the gene matches: 7. The V gene's germline CDR1 is KGHSH and CDR2 LQKENI. The CDR3 totals 15 residues. CDR3 DNA: TGTGCCAGCTCACAGGAAGCGGGGAAATACAATGAGCAGTTCTTC. The encoded protein is CASSQEAGKYNEQFF.

This clonotype was recorded many times. The V gene is TRBV28, the J gene TRBJ1-2; 8 bases match TRBD1. Germline V gives CDR1 MDHEN, CDR2 SYDVKM. Unmatched junction bases numbered 13, after V lost 5 bases and J lost 8 bases. This CDR3 is 15 amino acids long. The CDR3 DNA reads TGTGCCAGCAGTCCTAACGGCAGGGGGCTGGGCGGCTACACCTTC. Translating gives CASSPNGRGLGGYTF.

The CDR3 bases are TGTGCCAGCAGCCCTAATTGGCGCTACTCTGGAAACACCATATATTTT. Translating it yields CASSPNWRYSGNTIYF. The chain carries TRBV12-3 or TRBV12-4 and TRBJ1-3; D not resolved. V lost 6 bases, J lost 0 bases, and 15 bases lay in between. The CDR3 sequence is 16 residues long.

This clonotype was observed at least ten times. The rearrangement uses TRBV19 and TRBJ2-1; unclear D gene. Germline V gene sequence: CDR1 LNHDA, CDR2 SQIVND (reference sequence). Between the trimmed V and J ends, which lost 5 bases and 9 bases, there was a span of 11 bases. This CDR3 has 12 residues. CDR3 DNA: TGTGCCAGTAGTCCCGACCGGACTGAGCAGTTCTTC. Translating it yields CASSPDRTEQFF.

A remark on this clonotype: This may stem from a read error, because a much larger clone lies one nucleotide away. The conserved phenylalanine or tryptophan normally closing the CDR3 is absent here, so this likely arose from a read error. CDR3 sequence reads: CASSAPHKGLGETQYL. The CDR3 coding sequence is TGTGCCAGCAGTGCCCCTCATAAGGGGCTAGGAGAGACCCAGTACCTC. The J gene is TRBJ2-5, the V gene TRBV12-3 or TRBV12-4, with D possibly TRBD1 on 5 matching bases. The CDR3 contains 16 residues. Trimming pared 5 bases from V and 4 bases from J, leaving 20 bases between.

This clonotype was seen ten or more times. The chain is built from TRBV7-9 and TRBJ1-2; TRBD1 might be the D (5 bases). Trimming removed 1 base at V and 4 bases at J, with 10 bases between. The CDR3 consists of 14 residues. Germline lookup yields CDR1 SEHNR and CDR2 FQNEAQ (reference sequence). The CDR3 DNA reads as TGTGCCAGCAGCTTAGAAGGCAGGGCCTATGGCTACACCTTC. This translates into CASSLEGRAYGYTF.